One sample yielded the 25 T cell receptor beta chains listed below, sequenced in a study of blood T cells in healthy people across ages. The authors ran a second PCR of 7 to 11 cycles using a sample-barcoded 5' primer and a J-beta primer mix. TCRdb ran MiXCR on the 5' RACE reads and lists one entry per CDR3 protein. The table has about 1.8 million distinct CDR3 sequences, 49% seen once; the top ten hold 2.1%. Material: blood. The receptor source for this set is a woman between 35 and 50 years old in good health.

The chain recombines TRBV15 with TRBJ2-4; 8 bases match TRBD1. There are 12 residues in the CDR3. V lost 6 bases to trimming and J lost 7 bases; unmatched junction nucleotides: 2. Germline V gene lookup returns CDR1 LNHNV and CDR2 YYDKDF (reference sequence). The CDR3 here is CATSGQGNIQYF. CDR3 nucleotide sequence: TGTGCCACCAGTGGACAGGGTAACATTCAGTACTTC.

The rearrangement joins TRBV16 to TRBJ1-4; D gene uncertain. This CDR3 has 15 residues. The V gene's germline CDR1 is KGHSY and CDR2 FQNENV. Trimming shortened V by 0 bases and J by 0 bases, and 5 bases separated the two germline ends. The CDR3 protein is CASSQSHATNEKLFF. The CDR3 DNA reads TGTGCCAGCAGCCAATCCCATGCAACTAATGAAAAACTGTTTTTT.

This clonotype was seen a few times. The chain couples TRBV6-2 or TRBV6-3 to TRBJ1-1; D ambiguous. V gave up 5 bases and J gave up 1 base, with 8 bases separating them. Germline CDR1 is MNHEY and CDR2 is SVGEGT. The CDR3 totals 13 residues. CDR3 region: CASSKQRNTEAFF. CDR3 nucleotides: TGTGCCAGCAGTAAACAGAGGAACACTGAAGCTTTCTTT.

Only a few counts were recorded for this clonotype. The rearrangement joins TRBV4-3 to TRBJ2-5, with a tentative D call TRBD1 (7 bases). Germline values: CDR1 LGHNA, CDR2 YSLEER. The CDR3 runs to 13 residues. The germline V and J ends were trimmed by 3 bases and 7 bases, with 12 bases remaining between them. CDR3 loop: CASSHDQGGTQYF. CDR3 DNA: TGCGCCAGCAGCCATGACCAGGGGGGGACCCAGTACTTC.

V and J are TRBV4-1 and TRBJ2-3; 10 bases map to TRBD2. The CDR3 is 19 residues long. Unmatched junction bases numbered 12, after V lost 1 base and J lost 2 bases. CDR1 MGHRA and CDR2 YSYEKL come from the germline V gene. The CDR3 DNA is TGCGCCAGCAGCCAAGTCCCGAGCGGTAGCGGGGGGCTCACAGATACGCAGTATTTT. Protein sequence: CASSQVPSGSGGLTDTQYF.

CDR3 residues: CASSLGRAPAEQYF. CDR3 DNA sequence: TGTGCCAGCAGCCTCGGGAGGGCACCCGCCGAGCAGTACTTC. V and J are TRBV2 and TRBJ2-7; TRBD2 agrees at 8 bases. J was trimmed by 6 bases and V by 6 bases; bases with no gene match: 10. The CDR3 is 14 amino acids. The V gene's germline CDR1 is SNHLY and CDR2 FYNNEI.

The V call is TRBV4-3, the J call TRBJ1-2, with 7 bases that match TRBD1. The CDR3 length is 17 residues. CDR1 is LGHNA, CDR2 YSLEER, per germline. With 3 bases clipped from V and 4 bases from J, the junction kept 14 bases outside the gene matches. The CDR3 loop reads CASSQPADRVPLYGYTF. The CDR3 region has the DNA TGCGCCAGCAGCCAGCCGGCCGACAGGGTCCCTCTCTATGGCTACACCTTC.

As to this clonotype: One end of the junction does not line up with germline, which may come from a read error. The CDR3 loop reads CASSRRQGSSSTDTEYF. Written as DNA, the CDR3 is TGTGCCAGCAGCCGAAGACAGGGCAGCAGCAGCACAGATACGGAGTATTTT. The chain couples TRBV12-3 or TRBV12-4 to TRBJ2-3, with TRBD1 matching 7 bases. CDR3 length equals 17 residues.

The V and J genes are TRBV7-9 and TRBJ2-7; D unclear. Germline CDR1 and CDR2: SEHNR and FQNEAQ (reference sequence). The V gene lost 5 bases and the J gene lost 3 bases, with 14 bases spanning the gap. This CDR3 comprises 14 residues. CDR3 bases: TGTGCCAGCAGCCAGGTCCCCTCGAACTACGAGCAGTACTTC. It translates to CASSQVPSNYEQYF.

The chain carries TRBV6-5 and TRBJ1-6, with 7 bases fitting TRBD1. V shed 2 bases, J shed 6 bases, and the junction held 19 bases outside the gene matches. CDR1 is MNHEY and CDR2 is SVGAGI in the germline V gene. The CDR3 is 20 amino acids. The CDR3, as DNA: TGTGCCAGCAGTTACGAGTGTTTTGGGTGTCCGGGACAGCTTAATTCACCCCTCCACTTT. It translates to CASSYECFGCPGQLNSPLHF.

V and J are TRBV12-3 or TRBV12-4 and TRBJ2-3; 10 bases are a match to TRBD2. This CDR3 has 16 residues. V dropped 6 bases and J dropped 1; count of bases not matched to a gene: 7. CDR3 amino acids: CASSRYLAGGTDTQYF. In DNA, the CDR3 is TGTGCCAGCAGCCGATATCTAGCGGGGGGCACAGATACGCAGTATTTT.

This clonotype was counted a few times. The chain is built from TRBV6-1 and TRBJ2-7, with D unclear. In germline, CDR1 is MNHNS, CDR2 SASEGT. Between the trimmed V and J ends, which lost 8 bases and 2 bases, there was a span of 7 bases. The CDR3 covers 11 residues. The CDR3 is CASVGAYEQYF. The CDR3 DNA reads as TGTGCCAGCGTCGGAGCCTACGAGCAGTACTTC.

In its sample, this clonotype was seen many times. Here the CDR3 reads CASSFGGKGDEQFF. The CDR3 DNA reads TGTGCCAGCAGTTTCGGCGGGAAGGGGGATGAGCAGTTCTTC. The chain carries TRBV12-3 or TRBV12-4 and TRBJ2-1; D may be TRBD1 or TRBD2 (6 bases each). CDR3 size: 14 residues. Trimming removed 3 bases from V and 8 bases from J, with 14 bases in between.

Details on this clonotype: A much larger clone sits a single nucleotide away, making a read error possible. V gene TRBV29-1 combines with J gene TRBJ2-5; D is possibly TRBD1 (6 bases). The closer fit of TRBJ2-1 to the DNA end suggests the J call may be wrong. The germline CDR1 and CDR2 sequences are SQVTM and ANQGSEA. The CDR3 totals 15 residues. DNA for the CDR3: TGCAGCGTTTCAGAGGCCAGGGGCATGAGAGAGACCCAGTTCTTC. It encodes CSVSEARGMRETQFF.

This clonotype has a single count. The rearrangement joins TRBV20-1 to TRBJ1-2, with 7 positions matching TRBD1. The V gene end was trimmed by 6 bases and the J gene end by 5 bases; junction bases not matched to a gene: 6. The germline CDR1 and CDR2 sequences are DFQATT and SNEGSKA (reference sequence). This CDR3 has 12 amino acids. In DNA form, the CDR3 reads TGCAGTGCCATAGACAGGGTTTATGGCTACACCTTC. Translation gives CSAIDRVYGYTF.

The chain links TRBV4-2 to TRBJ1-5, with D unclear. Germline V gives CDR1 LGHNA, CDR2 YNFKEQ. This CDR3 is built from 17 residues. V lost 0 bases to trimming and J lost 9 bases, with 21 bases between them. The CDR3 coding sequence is TGTGCCAGCAGCCAAGATGGTCGCGGTCTTGCGGGTAGGCCCCAGCATTTT. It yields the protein CASSQDGRGLAGRPQHF.

The CDR3 DNA is TGTGCCACCGGGCGAGGGGCGGGGATTCTCTACAATGAGCAGTTCTTC. It is translated as CATGRGAGILYNEQFF. The J gene is TRBJ2-1, the V gene TRBV2; D is possibly TRBD2 (6 bases). The CDR3 covers 16 residues. Trimming took off 10 bases at V and 3 bases at J, with 22 bases between the two ends. Germline V gene sequence: CDR1 SNHLY, CDR2 FYNNEI.

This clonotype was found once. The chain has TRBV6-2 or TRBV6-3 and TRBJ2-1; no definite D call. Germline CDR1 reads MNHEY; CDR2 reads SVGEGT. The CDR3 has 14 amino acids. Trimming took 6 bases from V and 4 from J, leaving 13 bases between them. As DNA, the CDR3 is TGTGCCAGCAGACCGCAGAGTGCGTACAATGAGCAGTTCTTC. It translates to CASRPQSAYNEQFF.

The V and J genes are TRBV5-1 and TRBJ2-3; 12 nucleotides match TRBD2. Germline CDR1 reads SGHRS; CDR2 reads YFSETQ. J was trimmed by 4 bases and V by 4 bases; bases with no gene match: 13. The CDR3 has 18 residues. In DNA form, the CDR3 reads TGCGCCAGCAGCCCCAACCATTTACTAGCGGGGGGCGCAGATACGCAGTATTTT. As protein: CASSPNHLLAGGADTQYF.

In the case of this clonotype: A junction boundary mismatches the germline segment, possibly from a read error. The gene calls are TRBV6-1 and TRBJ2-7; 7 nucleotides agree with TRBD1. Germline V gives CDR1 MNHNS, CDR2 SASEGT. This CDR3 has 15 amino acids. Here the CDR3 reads CASGEDYRGAYEQYF. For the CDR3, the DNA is TGTGCCAGCGGTGAAGATTACAGGGGCGCATACGAGCAGTACTTC.

The CDR3 sequence: CSAFPGSSGEQFF. The CDR3 nucleotides are TGCAGTGCTTTCCCAGGGAGTTCCGGTGAGCAGTTCTTC. V usage is TRBV20-1 and J usage is TRBJ2-1; D tentatively reads TRBD1 or TRBD2 (5 bases each). The CDR3 contains 13 residues. V lost 5 bases to trimming and J lost 9 bases, with 17 bases between them. The germline gives CDR1 DFQATT, CDR2 SNEGSKA (reference sequence).

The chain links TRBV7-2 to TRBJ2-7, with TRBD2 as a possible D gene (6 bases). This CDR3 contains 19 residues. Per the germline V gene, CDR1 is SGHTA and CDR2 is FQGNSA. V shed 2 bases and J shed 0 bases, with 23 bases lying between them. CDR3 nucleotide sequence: TGTGCCAGCAGCTTACTACCCCTTTTTCGTGGGGGAGGCTCCTACGAGCAGTACTTC. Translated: CASSLLPLFRGGGSYEQYF.

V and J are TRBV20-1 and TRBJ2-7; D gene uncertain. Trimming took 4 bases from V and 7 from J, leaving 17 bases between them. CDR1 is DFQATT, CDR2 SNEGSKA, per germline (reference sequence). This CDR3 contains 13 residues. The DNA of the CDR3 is TGCAGTGCTATGCCGGATACCTTCGGGGAGCAGTACTTC. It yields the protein CSAMPDTFGEQYF.

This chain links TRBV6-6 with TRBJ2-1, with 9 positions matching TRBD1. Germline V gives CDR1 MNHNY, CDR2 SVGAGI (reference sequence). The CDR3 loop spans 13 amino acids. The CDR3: CAHRDRDFNEQFF. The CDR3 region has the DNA TGTGCTCACCGGGACAGGGATTTCAATGAGCAGTTCTTC.

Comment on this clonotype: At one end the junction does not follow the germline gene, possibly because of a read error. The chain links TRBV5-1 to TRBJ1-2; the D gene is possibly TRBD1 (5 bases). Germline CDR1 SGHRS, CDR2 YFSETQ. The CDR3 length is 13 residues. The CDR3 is CASSVTVNYGYTF. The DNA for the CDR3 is TGTGCCAGCAGTGTGACAGTGAACTATGGCTACACCTTC.